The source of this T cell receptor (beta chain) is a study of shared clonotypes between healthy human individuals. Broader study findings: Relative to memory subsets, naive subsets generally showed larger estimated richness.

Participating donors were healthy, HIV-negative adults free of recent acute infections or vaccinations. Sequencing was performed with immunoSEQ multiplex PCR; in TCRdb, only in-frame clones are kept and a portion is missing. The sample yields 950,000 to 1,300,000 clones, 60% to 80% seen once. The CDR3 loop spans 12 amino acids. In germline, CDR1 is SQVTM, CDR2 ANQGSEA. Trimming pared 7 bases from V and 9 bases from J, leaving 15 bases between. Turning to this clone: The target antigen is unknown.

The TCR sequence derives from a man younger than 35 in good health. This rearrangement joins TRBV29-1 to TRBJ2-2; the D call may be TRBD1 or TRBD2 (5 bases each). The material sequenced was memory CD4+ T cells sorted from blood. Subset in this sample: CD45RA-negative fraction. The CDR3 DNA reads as TGCAGCGCCGGGACGACCCAAAGGGAGCTGTTTTTT. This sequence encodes CSAGTTQRELFF.